Listed below are T cell receptor beta chains from one sample, sequenced in a study of blood T cells in healthy people across ages. TCRdb redid the calling of the 5' RACE reads with MiXCR, one entry per CDR3 protein. This table has approximately 850,000 distinct CDR3 sequences, around 45% appearing once. Sequenced material: blood. These TCRs come from a man aged 55 to 69 in good health. Both conserved end residues are part of each CDR3. Fields, in order: clone size, V gene, D gene, J gene, CDR3 protein, CDR3 DNA. D genes are given only for firm matches. Rows may omit the clone size; those that give it use once, few, many or a size class.

>once|TRBV20-1|NA|TRBJ2-5
CSAMAGTRSQETQYF
TGCAGTGCTATGGCCGGGACTCGAAGTCAAGAGACCCAGTACTTC
>NA|TRBV6-5|NA|TRBJ1-5
CASSYGAGVQPQHF
TGTGCCAGCAGTTACGGGGCAGGGGTCCAGCCCCAGCATTTT
>NA|TRBV2|NA|TRBJ2-5
CASSIVGGVQETQYF
TGTGCCAGCAGTATAGTGGGGGGTGTACAAGAGACCCAGTACTTC
>few|TRBV5-1|NA|TRBJ1-1
CASSLVEVGTEAFF
TGCGCCAGCAGCTTGGTAGAAGTGGGGACTGAAGCTTTCTTT
>NA|TRBV20-1|NA|TRBJ1-3
CSAKQGMAGNTIYF
TGCAGTGCTAAACAGGGTATGGCTGGAAACACCATATATTTT
>NA|TRBV2|NA|TRBJ2-7
CATSRDKGNEQYF
TGTGCCACGAGCCGGGACAAAGGGAACGAGCAGTACTTC
>NA|TRBV30|TRBD2|TRBJ2-7
CAWSLAGGGFDEQYF
TGTGCCTGGAGCCTAGCGGGAGGGGGCTTCGACGAGCAGTACTTC
>few|TRBV5-5|TRBD1|TRBJ2-7
CASSLAETGGPEQYF
TGTGCCAGCAGCTTGGCCGAGACAGGGGGCCCCGAGCAGTACTTC
>few|TRBV5-5|NA|TRBJ2-3
CASSLASGRVVADTQYF
TGTGCCAGCAGCTTGGCCTCTGGCAGGGTGGTCGCAGATACGCAGTATTTT
>NA|TRBV4-1|NA|TRBJ1-4
CASSPVGATNEELFF
TGCGCCAGCAGCCCCGTGGGTGCAACTAATGAAGAACTGTTTTTT
>few|TRBV30|NA|TRBJ2-5
CAWRAGGGLRTQYF
TGTGCCTGGAGGGCAGGGGGGGGGCTGAGGACCCAGTACTTC
>NA|TRBV28|TRBD1|TRBJ1-1
CASDRDGTAFF
TGTGCCAGCGACAGGGACGGGACGGCTTTCTTT
>NA|TRBV7-9|NA|TRBJ2-4
CASSLQGREKYF
TGTGCCAGCAGTTTACAGGGGAGGGAGAAGTACTTC
>few|TRBV25-1|TRBD2|TRBJ2-5
CASSPASGGALMTQYF
TGTGCCAGCAGCCCAGCTAGCGGGGGGGCCTTAATGACCCAGTACTTC
>NA|TRBV5-8|NA|TRBJ1-4
CASSLAGQAPLGKLFF
TGTGCCAGCAGCTTGGCCGGGCAGGCGCCTCTCGGGAAACTGTTTTTT
>NA|TRBV15|NA|TRBJ2-7
CATSITRGSEQYF
TGTGCCACCAGCATCACAAGGGGGAGCGAGCAGTACTTC
>NA|TRBV7-9|NA|TRBJ2-1
CASSSQVESYNEQFF
TGTGCCAGCAGCTCCCAAGTGGAATCCTACAATGAGCAGTTCTTC
>few|TRBV7-2|NA|TRBJ2-7
CASSFDPISYEQYF
TGTGCCAGCAGCTTTGACCCGATCTCCTACGAGCAGTACTTC
>few|TRBV7-2|TRBD2|TRBJ2-1
CASSSEDSLAAPYNEQFF
TGTGCCAGCAGCTCGGAAGATTCACTAGCGGCCCCCTACAATGAGCAGTTCTTC
>NA|TRBV6-2/TRBV6-3|NA|TRBJ2-3
CASRTTVADLSTDTQYF
TGTGCCAGCAGGACGACAGTAGCGGACCTCAGCACAGATACGCAGTATTTT
>NA|TRBV13|TRBD2|TRBJ2-2
CASSRGGTNTGELFF
TGTGCCAGCAGCCGCGGGGGGACTAACACCGGGGAGCTGTTTTTT
>NA|TRBV27|NA|TRBJ2-3
CASSPIKDGLPTDTQYF
TGTGCCAGCAGTCCTATCAAAGACGGTTTGCCGACAGATACGCAGTATTTT
>NA|TRBV20-1|NA|TRBJ2-1
CSARKWVSETQFF
TGCAGTGCTCGTAAATGGGTCTCAGAGACCCAGTTCTTC
>NA|TRBV9|NA|TRBJ2-5
CASSVGGDKETQYF
TGTGCCAGCAGCGTAGGCGGGGACAAGGAGACCCAGTACTTC
>NA|TRBV7-9|NA|TRBJ2-5
CASNIRGSQETQYF
TGTGCCAGCAATATCAGGGGCAGCCAAGAGACCCAGTACTTC
>NA|TRBV7-9|NA|TRBJ2-1
CASSSPTLIEKEQFF
TGTGCCAGCAGCTCCCCCACACTTATAGAGAAAGAGCAGTTCTTC
>few|TRBV12-3/TRBV12-4|NA|TRBJ2-7
CASSTRAVYEQYF
TGTGCCAGCAGTACCAGGGCCGTCTACGAGCAGTACTTC
>NA|TRBV7-2|NA|TRBJ2-5
CASSTPNPGDEQYF
TGTGCCAGCAGCACCCCAAACCCAGGCGATGAGCAGTACTTC
>NA|TRBV7-9|NA|TRBJ1-2
CASSSRDLRATNYGYTF
TGTGCCAGCAGCTCTAGGGACCTCAGGGCGACTAACTATGGCTACACCTTC
>few|TRBV12-5|NA|TRBJ2-5
CASGSDSEETQYF
TGTGCTAGTGGTTCGGACAGTGAAGAGACCCAGTACTTC